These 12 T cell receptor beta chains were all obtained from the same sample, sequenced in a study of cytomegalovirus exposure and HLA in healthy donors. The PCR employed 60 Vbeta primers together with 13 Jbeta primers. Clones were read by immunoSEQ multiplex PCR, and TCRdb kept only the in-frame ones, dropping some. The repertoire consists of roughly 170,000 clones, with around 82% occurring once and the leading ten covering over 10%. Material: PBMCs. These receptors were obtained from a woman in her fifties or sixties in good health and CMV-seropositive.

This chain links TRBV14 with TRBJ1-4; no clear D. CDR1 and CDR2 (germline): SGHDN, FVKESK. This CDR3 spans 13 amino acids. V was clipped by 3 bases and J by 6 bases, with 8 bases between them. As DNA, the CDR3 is TGTGCCAGCAGCCATCTCCCGGATGAAAAACTGTTTTTT. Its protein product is CASSHLPDEKLFF.

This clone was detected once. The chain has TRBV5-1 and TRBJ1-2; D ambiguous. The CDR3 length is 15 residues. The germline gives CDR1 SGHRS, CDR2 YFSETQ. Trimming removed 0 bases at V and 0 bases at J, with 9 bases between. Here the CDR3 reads CASSLALSANYGYTF. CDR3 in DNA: TGCGCCAGCAGCTTGGCCCTCAGCGCTAACTATGGCTACACCTTC.

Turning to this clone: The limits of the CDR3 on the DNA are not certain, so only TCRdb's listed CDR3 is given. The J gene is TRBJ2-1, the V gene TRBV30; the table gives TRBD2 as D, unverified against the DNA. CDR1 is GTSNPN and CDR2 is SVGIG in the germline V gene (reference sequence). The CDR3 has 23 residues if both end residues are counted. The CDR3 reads CAWIEIFSVPGIPTSGGSDEQFF.

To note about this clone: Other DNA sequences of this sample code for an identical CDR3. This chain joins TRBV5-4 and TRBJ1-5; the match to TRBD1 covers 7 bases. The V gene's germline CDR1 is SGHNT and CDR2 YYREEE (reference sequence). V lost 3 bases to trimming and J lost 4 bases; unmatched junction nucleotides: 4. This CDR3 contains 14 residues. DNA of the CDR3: TGTGCCAGCAGCTCACAGGGGAGTAATCAGCCCCAGCATTTT. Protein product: CASSSQGSNQPQHF. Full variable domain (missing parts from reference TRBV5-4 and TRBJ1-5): ETGVTQSPTHLIKTRGQQVTLRCSSQSGHNTVSWYQQALGQGPQFIFQYYREEENGRGNFPPRFSGLQFPNYSSELNVNALELDDSALYLCASSSQGSNQPQHFGDGTRLSIL.

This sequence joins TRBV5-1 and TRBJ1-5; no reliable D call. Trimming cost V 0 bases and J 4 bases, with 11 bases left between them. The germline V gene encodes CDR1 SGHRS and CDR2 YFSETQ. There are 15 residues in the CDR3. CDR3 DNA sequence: TGCGCCAGCAGCTTGGCCGGGTCCCGGAATCAGCCCCAGCATTTT. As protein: CASSLAGSRNQPQHF. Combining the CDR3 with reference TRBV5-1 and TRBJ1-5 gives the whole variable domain KAGVTQTPRYLIKTRGQQVTLSCSPISGHRSVSWYQQTPGQGLQFLFEYFSETQRNKGNFPGRFSGRQFSNSRSEMNVSTLELGDSALYLCASSLAGSRNQPQHFGDGTRLSIL.

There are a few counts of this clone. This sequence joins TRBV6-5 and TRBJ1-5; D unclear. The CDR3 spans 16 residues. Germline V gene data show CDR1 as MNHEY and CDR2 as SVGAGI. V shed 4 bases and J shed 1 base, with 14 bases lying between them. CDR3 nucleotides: TGTGCCAGCAGTTCACCCACAGAGCTCAGCAATCAGCCCCAGCATTTT. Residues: CASSSPTELSNQPQHF.

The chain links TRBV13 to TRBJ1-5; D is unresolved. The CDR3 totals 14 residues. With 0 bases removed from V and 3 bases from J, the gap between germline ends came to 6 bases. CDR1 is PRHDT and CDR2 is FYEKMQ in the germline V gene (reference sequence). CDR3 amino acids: CASSLGLSNQPQHF. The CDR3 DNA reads TGTGCCAGCAGCTTAGGCCTCTCCAATCAGCCCCAGCATTTT.

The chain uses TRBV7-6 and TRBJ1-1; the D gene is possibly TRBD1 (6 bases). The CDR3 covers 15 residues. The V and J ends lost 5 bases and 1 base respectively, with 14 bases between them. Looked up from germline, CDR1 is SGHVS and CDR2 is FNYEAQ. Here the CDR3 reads CASSLEQGRNTEAFF. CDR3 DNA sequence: TGTGCCAGCAGCCTAGAACAGGGAAGGAACACTGAAGCTTTCTTT.

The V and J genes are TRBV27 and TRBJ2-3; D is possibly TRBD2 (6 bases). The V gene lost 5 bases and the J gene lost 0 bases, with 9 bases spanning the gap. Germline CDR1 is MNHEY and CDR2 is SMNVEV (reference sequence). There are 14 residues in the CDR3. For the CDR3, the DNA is TGTGCCAGCAGTCCGGGGACTAGCACAGATACGCAGTATTTT. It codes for CASSPGTSTDTQYF.

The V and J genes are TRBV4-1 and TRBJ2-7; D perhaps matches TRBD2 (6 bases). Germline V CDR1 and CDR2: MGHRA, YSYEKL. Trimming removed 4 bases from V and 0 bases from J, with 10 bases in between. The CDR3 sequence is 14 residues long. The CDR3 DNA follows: TGCGCCAGCAGCCGGGGGGAAAGCTCCTACGAGCAGTACTTC. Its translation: CASSRGESSYEQYF.

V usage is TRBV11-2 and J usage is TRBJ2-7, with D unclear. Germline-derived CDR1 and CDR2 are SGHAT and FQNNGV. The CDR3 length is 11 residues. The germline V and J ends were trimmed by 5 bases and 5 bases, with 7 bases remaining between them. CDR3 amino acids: CASSQSHEQYF. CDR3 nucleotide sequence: TGTGCCAGCAGCCAGTCCCACGAGCAGTACTTC. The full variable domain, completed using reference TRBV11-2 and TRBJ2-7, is EAGVAQSPRYKIIEKRQSVAFWCNPISGHATLYWYQQILGQGPKLLIQFQNNGVVDDSQLPKDRFSAERLKGVDSTLKIQPAKLEDSAVYLCASSQSHEQYFGPGTRLTVT.

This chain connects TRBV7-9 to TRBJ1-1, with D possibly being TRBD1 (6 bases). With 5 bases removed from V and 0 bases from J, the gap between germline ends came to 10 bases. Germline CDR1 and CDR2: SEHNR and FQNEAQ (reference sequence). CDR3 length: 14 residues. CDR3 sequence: CASSARGLNTEAFF. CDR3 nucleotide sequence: TGTGCCAGCAGCGCGAGGGGGTTGAACACTGAAGCTTTCTTT.